This is a list of T cell receptor beta chains from one sample in a study of PD-L1 blockade in urothelial cancer. The table came from immunoSEQ multiplex PCR; TCRdb's copy has only in-frame clones and leaves some out. The sample has some 100,000 clones, roughly nine tenths seen once. The starting material was PBMCs, obtained around atezolizumab (anti-PD-L1) treatment. Receptors were obtained from a woman older than 75 with urothelial cancer. CDR3s include the opening cysteine and the closing phenylalanine or tryptophan. The D gene is left open where the match is weak. Where a row states a size, it is once, few, many or the class of an expanded clone; other rows omit it.

CDR3nt: TGCGCCAGCAGCTATACAGGGGTGGACACTGAAGCTTTCTTT; CDR3aa: CASSYTGVDTEAFF; abundance: -; j_gene: TRBJ1-1; v_gene: TRBV5-1; d_gene: TRBD1
CDR3nt: TGCGCCAGCAGCAAACTGACAGCTAATGAGCAGTTCTTC; CDR3aa: CASSKLTANEQFF; abundance: -; j_gene: TRBJ2-1; v_gene: TRBV5-1; d_gene: -
CDR3nt: TGTGCCAGCAGTGAGGTCATAGCGGGGGGGGGCCCAGATACGCAGTATTTT; CDR3aa: CASSEVIAGGGPDTQYF; abundance: -; j_gene: TRBJ2-3; v_gene: TRBV6-1; d_gene: TRBD2
CDR3nt: TGTGCCAGCAGCCGAGGAGTCGAACAGGGGTACAATCAGCCCCAGCATTTT; CDR3aa: CASSRGVEQGYNQPQHF; abundance: -; j_gene: TRBJ1-5; v_gene: TRBV7-9; d_gene: TRBD1
CDR3nt: TGTGCCAGCAGGGGACAGGGGGTTAGTAAAACTGAAGCTTTCTTT; CDR3aa: CASRGQGVSKTEAFF; abundance: -; j_gene: TRBJ1-1; v_gene: TRBV2; d_gene: TRBD1
CDR3nt: TGTGCCAGTTGGACAAATAACATTCAGTACTTC; CDR3aa: CASWTNNIQYF; abundance: -; j_gene: TRBJ2-4; v_gene: TRBV27; d_gene: -
CDR3nt: TGTGCCAGCAGTGCCCCGGGGACTGAAGCTTTCTTT; CDR3aa: CASSAPGTEAFF; abundance: -; j_gene: TRBJ1-1; v_gene: TRBV25-1; d_gene: -
CDR3nt: TGTGCCAGCAGTCGGACCTTCGGGGGTTTAGGTCAGCCCCAGCATTTT; CDR3aa: CASSRTFGGLGQPQHF; abundance: -; j_gene: TRBJ1-5; v_gene: TRBV28; d_gene: -
CDR3nt: TGTGCCAGCAACCCGGACAGGGGGCCTGAAAAACTGTTTTTT; CDR3aa: CASNPDRGPEKLFF; abundance: -; j_gene: TRBJ1-4; v_gene: TRBV2; d_gene: TRBD1
CDR3nt: TGCAGCGTTGGAGCGGGAGGGACTCGGGAGCAGTACTTC; CDR3aa: CSVGAGGTREQYF; abundance: few; j_gene: TRBJ2-7; v_gene: TRBV29-1; d_gene: TRBD2
CDR3nt: TGTGCCAGCAGCTCGCGTGCGCTAGCGGGGCGCCAAGAGACCCAGTACTTC; CDR3aa: CASSSRALAGRQETQYF; abundance: -; j_gene: TRBJ2-5; v_gene: TRBV7-6; d_gene: TRBD2
CDR3nt: TGTGCCAGCAGCTTAGCACCAGGTTCCGAGCAGTTCTTC; CDR3aa: CASSLAPGSEQFF; abundance: once; j_gene: TRBJ2-1; v_gene: TRBV7-9; d_gene: -
CDR3nt: TGTGCCAGCAGCGTAGGTGGGAGCTCTGGGGCCAACGTCCTGACTTTC; CDR3aa: CASSVGGSSGANVLTF; abundance: -; j_gene: TRBJ2-6; v_gene: TRBV9; d_gene: -
CDR3nt: TGTGCCAGCAACGCTGGAGGGGGCGAGACCCAGTACTTC; CDR3aa: CASNAGGGETQYF; abundance: -; j_gene: TRBJ2-5; v_gene: TRBV28; d_gene: -
CDR3nt: TGTGCCAGCAGCTTGTGGATCGGAGGGGAGCAGTACTTC; CDR3aa: CASSLWIGGEQYF; abundance: -; j_gene: TRBJ2-7; v_gene: TRBV5-6; d_gene: -
CDR3nt: TGTGCCAGCAGATTAGCGGGAGAGGTGGGGGAGCAGTACTTC; CDR3aa: CASRLAGEVGEQYF; abundance: -; j_gene: TRBJ2-7; v_gene: TRBV6-1; d_gene: TRBD2
CDR3nt: TGTGCCAGCAGCGGAGGTTTGGAGACCCAGTACTTC; CDR3aa: CASSGGLETQYF; abundance: few; j_gene: TRBJ2-5; v_gene: TRBV9; d_gene: -
CDR3nt: TGTGCCAGCAGTCGGGAGCCTACCTACGAGCAGTACTTC; CDR3aa: CASSREPTYEQYF; abundance: -; j_gene: TRBJ2-7; v_gene: TRBV6-1; d_gene: -
CDR3nt: TGTGCCAGTACCGAGAGCTGGGGACTTCGACCCTACGAGCAGTACTTC; CDR3aa: CASTESWGLRPYEQYF; abundance: -; j_gene: TRBJ2-7; v_gene: TRBV19; d_gene: -
CDR3nt: TGTGCCAGCAGCGTAGCCCCAGGGGGAACCTACGAGCAGTACTTC; CDR3aa: CASSVAPGGTYEQYF; abundance: -; j_gene: TRBJ2-7; v_gene: TRBV9; d_gene: TRBD1
CDR3nt: TGTGCCAGCAGTAATCCGGGACAGGATCATCAGCCCCAGCATTTT; CDR3aa: CASSNPGQDHQPQHF; abundance: -; j_gene: TRBJ1-5; v_gene: TRBV6-1; d_gene: TRBD1
CDR3nt: TGTGCCAGTAGTGCCCAGGCAGGAAATCAGCCCCAGCATTTT; CDR3aa: CASSAQAGNQPQHF; abundance: -; j_gene: TRBJ1-5; v_gene: TRBV19; d_gene: -
CDR3nt: TGCGCCAGCAGCTTGGCCGGCAGGGGGAGCTCCTACGAGCAGTACTTC; CDR3aa: CASSLAGRGSSYEQYF; abundance: -; j_gene: TRBJ2-7; v_gene: TRBV5-1; d_gene: TRBD1
CDR3nt: TGTGCCACCAGCAGAGATCCGAGCGGGCGGCAGTACTTC; CDR3aa: CATSRDPSGRQYF; abundance: -; j_gene: TRBJ2-7; v_gene: TRBV15; d_gene: -
CDR3nt: TGCGCCAGCAGCCCGGAGGACAGGGGTGTCACTGAAGCTTTCTTT; CDR3aa: CASSPEDRGVTEAFF; abundance: -; j_gene: TRBJ1-1; v_gene: TRBV5-1; d_gene: TRBD1
CDR3nt: TGTGCCAGCAGCAAAACTCTTTCCCGGGTTAGCGGGGGTCCCCATGAGCAGTTCTTC; CDR3aa: CASSKTLSRVSGGPHEQFF; abundance: -; j_gene: TRBJ2-1; v_gene: TRBV9; d_gene: TRBD2
CDR3nt: TGTGCCAGCAGCCAGGGAGGTTCGGGCGCAGATACGCAGTATTTT; CDR3aa: CASSQGGSGADTQYF; abundance: -; j_gene: TRBJ2-3; v_gene: TRBV7-2; d_gene: -
CDR3nt: TGTGCCAGCTCACGCATACAGGGTAACACTGAAGCTTTCTTT; CDR3aa: CASSRIQGNTEAFF; abundance: -; j_gene: TRBJ1-1; v_gene: TRBV18; d_gene: -
CDR3nt: TGTGCCAGCAGCTCCACAGGGGGCGTAAGTTGGTACTATGGCTACACCTTC; CDR3aa: CASSSTGGVSWYYGYTF; abundance: -; j_gene: TRBJ1-2; v_gene: TRBV5-5; d_gene: TRBD1
CDR3nt: TGCGCCAGCAGTCCCGGGGTACCAGCGAACACCGGGGAGCTGTTTTTT; CDR3aa: CASSPGVPANTGELFF; abundance: -; j_gene: TRBJ2-2; v_gene: TRBV5-1; d_gene: -
CDR3nt: TGCGCCAGCAGCCAAATCCTTGGGGGGGCGAAGTACGAGCAGTACTTC; CDR3aa: CASSQILGGAKYEQYF; abundance: -; j_gene: TRBJ2-7; v_gene: TRBV4-1; d_gene: -
CDR3nt: TGTGCCAGCAGCCGGGGACTAGCGGGAGCAGATACGCAGTATTTT; CDR3aa: CASSRGLAGADTQYF; abundance: -; j_gene: TRBJ2-3; v_gene: TRBV14; d_gene: TRBD2
CDR3nt: TGTGCCAGCAGCAAAGATCCCCTAGCGGGAGCTCTAGAGACCCAGTACTTC; CDR3aa: CASSKDPLAGALETQYF; abundance: -; j_gene: TRBJ2-5; v_gene: TRBV21-1; d_gene: -
CDR3nt: TGTGCCAGCATTACCGGACTAGCGTCGGATTTT; CDR3aa: CASITGLASDF; abundance: -; j_gene: TRBJ2-3; v_gene: TRBV2; d_gene: TRBD2
CDR3nt: TGTGCCAGTAGTAGCGGGAGTTACGAGCAGTACTTC; CDR3aa: CASSSGSYEQYF; abundance: -; j_gene: TRBJ2-7; v_gene: TRBV19; d_gene: TRBD2
CDR3nt: TGCGCCAGCACTCTAGCGGGAGTCACCAATGAGCAGTTCTTC; CDR3aa: CASTLAGVTNEQFF; abundance: -; j_gene: TRBJ2-1; v_gene: TRBV10-2; d_gene: TRBD2
CDR3nt: TGTGCCAGCAGTAGGGGGACGCCCCGGGTGGGCTACACCTTC; CDR3aa: CASSRGTPRVGYTF; abundance: -; j_gene: TRBJ1-2; v_gene: TRBV6-1; d_gene: -
CDR3nt: TGTGCCAGCAGGCCGGACAGAGCTAACTATGGCTACACCTTC; CDR3aa: CASRPDRANYGYTF; abundance: -; j_gene: TRBJ1-2; v_gene: TRBV5-4; d_gene: -
CDR3nt: TGTGCCATTGGGAGCGTTTACGAGCAGTACTTC; CDR3aa: CAIGSVYEQYF; abundance: once; j_gene: TRBJ2-7; v_gene: TRBV28; d_gene: -
CDR3nt: TGTGCCAGCAGTCCCCAGGGAAACTCCTACAATGAGCAGTTCTTC; CDR3aa: CASSPQGNSYNEQFF; abundance: -; j_gene: TRBJ2-1; v_gene: TRBV27; d_gene: -
CDR3nt: TGTGCCAGCAGCCCCTGGGCCGGCCAAGAGACCCAGTACTTC; CDR3aa: CASSPWAGQETQYF; abundance: -; j_gene: TRBJ2-5; v_gene: TRBV7-9; d_gene: -
CDR3nt: TGTGCCAGCTCCCAGATGGGAGACCCGGCGAATCAGCCCCAGCATTTT; CDR3aa: CASSQMGDPANQPQHF; abundance: -; j_gene: TRBJ1-5; v_gene: TRBV18; d_gene: -